Described below is a single T cell receptor (beta chain) sequence and its context. The data were obtained in a study of T cell repertoires in cytomegalovirus infection. About the study: Matching HLA type, along with CMV infection, was indicated by public TCR beta signatures.

The CDR3 loop spans 13 amino acids. The V gene end was trimmed by 7 bases and the J gene end by 8 bases; junction bases not matched to a gene: 7. CDR1 and CDR2 from the germline V gene are LNHDA and SQIVND (reference sequence). TCRdb fed the reads into MiXCR, producing one record per CDR3 protein. The sample shows some 320,000 distinct CDR3 sequences, 9% to 9.5% of them seen only once. The sequencing sample was made of PBMCs. This chain uses TRBV19 with TRBJ2-1, with 8 bases fitting TRBD2. This receptor was identified in a human donor in good health (CMV status not recorded). Some clones in this sample may be carry-over from other donors' samples. Here the CDR3 DNA reads TGTGCCAGTATTCCACTAGCGGCCCATGAGCAGTTCTTC. This gives the protein CASIPLAAHEQFF. The full variable domain, in which reference TRBV19 and TRBJ2-1 provide the parts outside the CDR3, is DGGITQSPKYLFRKEGQNVTLSCEQNLNHDAMYWYRQDPGQGLRLIYYSQIVNDFQKGDIAEGYSVSREKKESFPLTVTSAQKNPTAFYLCASIPLAAHEQFFGPGTRLTVL.